These 23 T cell receptor beta chains were sequenced from one sample in a study of blood T cells in healthy people across ages. Primers used in a second PCR of about 7 to 12 cycles were a sample-barcoded 5' primer and a J-beta primer mix. TCRdb independently ran MiXCR on the 5' RACE reads; one entry per CDR3 protein. The table records 660,000 or so distinct CDR3 sequences, roughly 53% of them present only once. The specimen was blood. These receptors were collected from a man in his 60s in good health.

The V call is TRBV5-1, the J call TRBJ2-1; the match to TRBD2 covers 8 bases. V gave up 4 bases and J gave up 7 bases; unmatched junction bases: 4. Looked up from germline, CDR1 is SGHRS and CDR2 is YFSETQ. The CDR3 is 13 residues long. Here the CDR3 DNA reads TGCGCCAGCAGCCTTCCGGGGGGGAATGAGCAGTTCTTC. This gives the protein CASSLPGGNEQFF. Full variable domain (missing parts from reference TRBV5-1 and TRBJ2-1): KAGVTQTPRYLIKTRGQQVTLSCSPISGHRSVSWYQQTPGQGLQFLFEYFSETQRNKGNFPGRFSGRQFSNSRSEMNVSTLELGDSALYLCASSLPGGNEQFFGPGTRLTVL.

V is TRBV12-3 or TRBV12-4 and J is TRBJ2-7; possible D gene TRBD2, 7 bases. The J call may be mistaken, given a closer DNA end match to TRBJ2-5. This CDR3 contains 16 residues. The CDR3 DNA reads TGTGCCAGCAGTTTAAGGGGAGGGGGATTATGGGAGACCCAGTACTTC. This gives the protein CASSLRGGGLWETQYF.

The chain joins TRBV20-1 to TRBJ2-6, with 13 bases lining up with TRBD2. Germline values: CDR1 DFQATT, CDR2 SNEGSKA (reference sequence). Germline trimming cut 6 bases from V and 2 bases from J; bases unmatched to any gene: 7. CDR3 length equals 17 residues. CDR3 bases: TGCAGTGCCCGGACTAGCGGGGGCCCACCTGGGGCCAACGTCCTGACTTTC. Its translation is CSARTSGGPPGANVLTF.

The chain joins TRBV29-1 to TRBJ2-1; no firm D call. Trimming took off 3 bases at V and 12 bases at J, with 9 bases between the two ends. Germline V gene data show CDR1 as SQVTM and CDR2 as ANQGSEA. This CDR3 region has 10 residues. CDR3 amino acids: CSVDQAVQFF. CDR3 in DNA: TGCAGCGTTGACCAGGCCGTGCAGTTCTTC.

This clonotype was seen once. The rearrangement joins TRBV5-4 to TRBJ2-7; tentative D call: TRBD1 (6 bases). CDR3 size: 14 residues. V gave up 4 bases and J gave up 3 bases, with 14 bases separating them. Germline V gives CDR1 SGHNT, CDR2 YYREEE (reference sequence). The CDR3 reads CASSRDPRGYEQYF. In nucleotides, the CDR3 is TGTGCCAGCAGCCGGGATCCCAGGGGCTACGAGCAGTACTTC.

In its sample, this clonotype was seen a few times. The chain has TRBV2 and TRBJ2-5; either TRBD1 or TRBD2 may fit D (7 bases each). V was cut by 0 bases and J by 11 bases, with 22 bases left in between. The germline V gene encodes CDR1 SNHLY and CDR2 FYNNEI. The CDR3 runs to 16 residues. The CDR3 loop reads CASSEARLVDRREQYF. Written as DNA, the CDR3 is TGTGCCAGCAGTGAAGCGCGCTTGGTGGACAGGCGGGAGCAGTACTTC. The full variable domain, completed using reference TRBV2 and TRBJ2-5, is EPEVTQTPSHQVTQMGQEVILRCVPISNHLYFYWYRQILGQKVEFLVSFYNNEISEKSEIFDDQFSVERPDGSNFTLKIRSTKLEDSAMYFCASSEARLVDRREQYFGPGTRLLVL.

J is TRBJ2-7 and V is TRBV6-1; 10 bases map to TRBD2. V lost 3 bases, J lost 0 bases, and 11 bases stayed unmatched. Germline values: CDR1 MNHNS, CDR2 SASEGT. The CDR3 spans 18 residues. The CDR3 bases are TGTGCCAGCAGTGAGAATAGCGGGGGGCCTTCCCCCTCCTACGAGCAGTACTTC. This codes for CASSENSGGPSPSYEQYF.

The chain has TRBV5-1 and TRBJ1-6, with 8 bases fitting TRBD1. Per germline, CDR1 SGHRS and CDR2 YFSETQ. The CDR3 loop spans 18 amino acids. The ends lost 0 bases at V and 4 bases at J; junction bases unmatched: 9. The CDR3 spells CASSLGTGTGIYNSPLHF. For the CDR3, the DNA is TGCGCCAGCAGCTTGGGGACAGGGACGGGGATATATAATTCACCCCTCCACTTT.

V usage is TRBV4-1 and J usage is TRBJ2-5; D is unresolved. V lost 1 base to trimming and J lost 3 bases, with 6 bases between them. The germline V gene has CDR1 MGHRA and CDR2 YSYEKL. The CDR3 loop spans 13 amino acids. The CDR3 nucleotides are TGCGCCAGCAGCCAAGTCCCAGAAGAGACCCAGTACTTC. Translated, it gives CASSQVPEETQYF.

The sample holds one count of this clonotype. The rearrangement links TRBV29-1 to TRBJ2-5; D may be TRBD2 (6 bases). Germline lookup yields CDR1 SQVTM and CDR2 ANQGSEA. Trimming left V 5 bases short and J 7 bases short, with 11 bases between. The CDR3 is made up of 11 amino acids. The CDR3 is CSVLWGGTQYF. The CDR3 bases are TGCAGCGTTCTTTGGGGAGGGACCCAGTACTTC.

The rearrangement links TRBV12-3 or TRBV12-4 to TRBJ1-1; D is undetermined. The CDR3 has 13 residues. V was pared by 3 bases and J by 3 bases, with 8 bases between. CDR3 in DNA: TGTGCCAGCAGTTTGAAAAGGGACACTGAAGCTTTCTTT. Its protein is CASSLKRDTEAFF.

This rearrangement joins TRBV5-1 to TRBJ1-6; TRBD1 aligns across 7 bases. Germline V gene lookup returns CDR1 SGHRS and CDR2 YFSETQ. The junction had 9 bases not matched to a gene; V was cut back by 5 bases and J by 7 bases. The CDR3 is made up of 15 amino acids. The CDR3 DNA reads as TGCGCCAGCAGGCCCGACCGGGACAGAAATTCACCCCTCCACTTT. Amino acid sequence: CASRPDRDRNSPLHF. Full variable domain (missing parts from reference TRBV5-1 and TRBJ1-6): KAGVTQTPRYLIKTRGQQVTLSCSPISGHRSVSWYQQTPGQGLQFLFEYFSETQRNKGNFPGRFSGRQFSNSRSEMNVSTLELGDSALYLCASRPDRDRNSPLHFGNGTRLTVT.

This clonotype came up a few times. The rearrangement joins TRBV14 to TRBJ2-1; 7 bases map to TRBD2. The CDR3 contains 17 residues. Losses at the gene ends were 4 bases for V and 1 base for J; bases not matched to a gene: 10. The germline CDR1 and CDR2 sequences are SGHDN and FVKESK. The CDR3 spells CASSPLVGEGSYNEQFF. In DNA, the CDR3 is TGTGCCAGCAGCCCTTTAGTCGGGGAGGGTTCCTACAATGAGCAGTTCTTC.

The chain employs TRBV5-1 and TRBJ2-3; TRBD1 or TRBD2 may be the D gene (5 bases each). V lost 4 bases, J lost 0 bases, and 9 bases lay in between. CDR3 length equals 14 residues. The germline V gene encodes CDR1 SGHRS and CDR2 YFSETQ. CDR3 protein: CASSEGPSTDTQYF. The DNA for the CDR3 is TGCGCCAGCAGCGAGGGGCCGAGCACAGATACGCAGTATTTT.

This clonotype was counted a few times. The J gene is TRBJ1-6, the V gene TRBV9, with no clear D. From germline, CDR1 is SGDLS and CDR2 YYNGEE. The CDR3 length is 14 residues. V gave up 0 bases and J gave up 10 bases, with 11 bases separating them. The CDR3 bases are TGTGCCAGCAGCGTAGGGGGTGGTAGCTCACCCCTCCACTTT. It yields the protein CASSVGGGSSPLHF.

The table lists this clonotype with a few counts. The CDR3 sequence is CASSLPMVGQGDYEQYF. Here the CDR3 DNA reads TGTGCCAGCAGCTTGCCGATGGTGGGGCAGGGCGACTACGAGCAGTACTTC. J is TRBJ2-7 and V is TRBV5-4; tentatively, D is TRBD1 (5 bases). Between the trimmed V and J ends, which lost 1 base and 3 bases, there was a span of 20 bases. CDR1 SGHNT and CDR2 YYREEE come from the germline V gene (reference sequence). This CDR3 has 17 residues.

V usage is TRBV19 and J usage is TRBJ2-4, with 9 bases aligning to TRBD1. After removal of 5 bases from V and 0 bases from J, the junction contained 11 bases not matched to a gene. CDR1 is LNHDA and CDR2 is SQIVND in the germline V gene (reference sequence). The CDR3 has 18 residues. The CDR3 coding sequence is TGTGCCAGTAGTCCTGGGACAGGGAAGGGCCTAGCCAAAAACATTCAGTACTTC. Its protein product is CASSPGTGKGLAKNIQYF.

J is TRBJ2-2 and V is TRBV11-2; maybe TRBD2 (6 bases). The CDR3 has 17 amino acids. Per the germline V gene, CDR1 is SGHAT and CDR2 is FQNNGV. Trimming shortened V by 2 bases and J by 3 bases, and 16 bases separated the two germline ends. CDR3 nucleotide sequence: TGTGCCAGCAGCTTAACCGGTGGGGGGTTGGACACCGGGGAGCTGTTTTTT. Translated, it gives CASSLTGGGLDTGELFF.

V is TRBV3-1 and J is TRBJ2-3; 9 positions match TRBD2. The CDR3 length is 14 residues. Trimming at V came to 4 bases and at J to 6 bases, leaving 5 bases not matched to a gene. Germline CDR1 reads LGHDT; CDR2 reads YNNKEL (reference sequence). The CDR3 DNA sequence: TGTGCCAGCAGCCCCGGCGGGGGGGAGGATACGCAGTATTTT. Residues: CASSPGGGEDTQYF.

The rearrangement uses TRBV15 and TRBJ1-5; D is uncertain. V was cut by 1 base and J by 3 bases, with 7 bases left in between. CDR1 and CDR2 from the germline V gene are LNHNV and YYDKDF (reference sequence). The CDR3 extends over 14 amino acids. CDR3 sequence reads: CATSRVGYNQPQHF. The CDR3 region has the DNA TGTGCCACCAGCAGAGTCGGTTACAATCAGCCCCAGCATTTT.

CDR3 DNA sequence: TGTGCCAGCAGCCGGGGTGGGGGAGTCCAGTTCTTC. It specifies CASSRGGGVQFF. V gene TRBV7-2 combines with J gene TRBJ2-1; tentatively, D is TRBD1 or TRBD2 (5 bases each). Germline-derived CDR1 and CDR2 are SGHTA and FQGNSA. The V gene lost 5 bases and the J gene lost 13 bases, with 15 bases spanning the gap. The length of the CDR3 is 12 residues.

The J gene is TRBJ2-1, the V gene TRBV3-1, with 8 bases that match TRBD2. The CDR3 length is 15 residues. Germline V gene lookup returns CDR1 LGHDT and CDR2 YNNKEL (reference sequence). V was pared by 1 base and J by 8 bases, with 7 bases of the junction left unmatched. The CDR3 region is CASSQGGAGGDEQFF. CDR3 sequence (DNA): TGTGCCAGCAGCCAAGGGGGTGCGGGGGGCGATGAGCAGTTCTTC.

V usage is TRBV6-4 and J usage is TRBJ2-5; no clear D. CDR1 and CDR2 from the germline V gene are MRHNA and SNTAGT. V lost 2 bases to trimming and J lost 0 bases, with 13 bases between them. The CDR3 length is 16 residues. CDR3 nucleotide sequence: TGTGCCAGCAGTGACCGGGCAGTAGCTTACCAAGAGACCCAGTACTTC. Translating it yields CASSDRAVAYQETQYF.